These 3 T cell receptor beta chains came from one sample sequenced in a study of T-cell memory formation after mild COVID-19. Using its own MiXCR run on the 5' RACE reads, TCRdb lists one record per CDR3 protein. Of 100,000 to 130,000 distinct CDR3 sequences listed, approximately 14% were seen once; the top ten hold approximately 43%. Sequenced input: PBMCs or a T cell subset sorted from them (not recorded which). The receptors come from a man younger than 30 who had mild COVID-19 (a few samples of this study predate the infection). Cell type and time point are not known.

This clonotype was picked up many times. The chain uses TRBV20-1 and TRBJ2-2; 9 nucleotides line up with TRBD2. The CDR3 covers 13 residues. From germline, CDR1 is DFQATT and CDR2 SNEGSKA (reference sequence). Trimming removed 4 bases from V and 6 bases from J; junction bases left unmatched: 3. DNA for the CDR3: TGCAGTGCTAAGCGGGGGGACCCCGGGGAGCTGTTTTTT. Its protein is CSAKRGDPGELFF.

The genes are TRBV24-1 and TRBJ2-1; D may be TRBD1 (6 bases). The CDR3 spans 15 residues. Germline V gives CDR1 KGHDR, CDR2 SFDVKD. Trimming cost V 2 bases and J 6 bases, with 13 bases left between them. DNA for the CDR3: TGTGCCACCAGTGATTGGACAGTCACCGGCAATGAGCAGTTCTTC. Translating it yields CATSDWTVTGNEQFF.

The gene calls are TRBV7-9 and TRBJ2-1, with D hard to call. CDR1 is SEHNR and CDR2 is FQNEAQ in the germline V gene (reference sequence). Trimming stripped 8 bases from V and 0 bases from J, with 8 bases between. The CDR3 sequence is 13 residues long. CDR3 sequence reads: CASLTSSYNEQFF. The DNA for the CDR3 is TGTGCCAGCTTGACAAGCTCCTACAATGAGCAGTTCTTC. Combining the CDR3 with reference TRBV7-9 and TRBJ2-1 gives the whole variable domain DTGVSQNPRHKITKRGQNVTFRCDPISEHNRLYWYRQTLGQGPEFLTYFQNEAQLEKSRLLSDRFSAERPKGSFSTLEIQRTEQGDSAMYLCASLTSSYNEQFFGPGTRLTVL.